This T cell receptor (beta chain) was sequenced during a study of T cell repertoires in cytomegalovirus infection. Study context: It was the public TCR beta signatures that indicated both CMV infection and matching HLA type.

Each CDR3 protein gets one entry after TCRdb re-called the reads with MiXCR. The data show 250,000 to 300,000 distinct CDR3 sequences, 17% seen once. This clonotype was seen ten or more times. What it binds is not known. General study findings and limits: CMV carriers with the relevant HLA were identified by cumulative public TCR beta family frequency. Predominance within the ex vivo response was attributable to HLA-C-restricted CMV-specific TCR beta clonotypes.

This clonotype was obtained from a human donor in good health (CMV status not recorded). Some clones in this sample may be carry-over from other donors' samples. Material: CD8+ T cells from PBMCs.

CDR3 protein: CASSFGAGDYGYTF. CDR3 sequence (DNA): TGTGCCAGCAGCTTCGGGGCCGGAGACTATGGCTACACCTTC. The chain couples TRBV7-2 to TRBJ1-2, with a weak D call TRBD1 (5 bases). Trimming cost V 3 bases and J 3 bases, with 11 bases left between them. This CDR3 region has 14 residues. In germline, CDR1 is SGHTA, CDR2 FQGNSA.